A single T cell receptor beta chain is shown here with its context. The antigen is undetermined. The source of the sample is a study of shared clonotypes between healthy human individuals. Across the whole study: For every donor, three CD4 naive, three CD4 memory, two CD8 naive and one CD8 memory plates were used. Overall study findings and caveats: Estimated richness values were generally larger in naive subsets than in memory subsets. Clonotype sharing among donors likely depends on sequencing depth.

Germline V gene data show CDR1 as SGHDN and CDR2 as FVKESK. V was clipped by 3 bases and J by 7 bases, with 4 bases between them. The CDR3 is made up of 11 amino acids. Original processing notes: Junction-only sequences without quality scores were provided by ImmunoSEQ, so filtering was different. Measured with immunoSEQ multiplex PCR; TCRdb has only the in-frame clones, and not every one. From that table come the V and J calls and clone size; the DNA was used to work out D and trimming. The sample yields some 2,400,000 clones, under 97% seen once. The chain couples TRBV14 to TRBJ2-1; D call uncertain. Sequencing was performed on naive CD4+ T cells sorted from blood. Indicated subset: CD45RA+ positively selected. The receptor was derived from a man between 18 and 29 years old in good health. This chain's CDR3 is CASSHSNEQFF. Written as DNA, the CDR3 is TGTGCCAGCAGCCATTCGAATGAGCAGTTCTTC.